A single sample is the source of the 11 T cell receptor beta chains below, sequenced in a study of T cell changes during pregnancy in multiple sclerosis. Method: immunoSEQ multiplex PCR; TCRdb's copy keeps in-frame clones and lacks some. The table lists 60,000 to 75,000 clones, about 91% of them singletons, with 1.4% to 1.5% in the top ten. Sequencing was performed on peripheral blood, taken after pregnancy. Every receptor here comes from a female donor with multiple sclerosis, enrolled in a pregnancy study.

V and J are TRBV9 and TRBJ1-1, with TRBD1 matching over 7 bases. Germline CDR1 and CDR2: SGDLS and YYNGEE. This CDR3 region has 14 residues. With V trimmed by 4 bases and J by 10 bases, 13 bases remained unmatched. CDR3 region: CASSPIPEGAGAFF. The CDR3 DNA reads TGTGCCAGCAGCCCCATCCCCGAGGGGGCAGGAGCTTTCTTT.

This sequence joins TRBV7-9 and TRBJ2-7, with D perhaps matching TRBD1 (6 bases). The CDR3 covers 15 residues. V shed 5 bases and J shed 0 bases, with 14 bases lying between them. Germline V gives CDR1 SEHNR, CDR2 FQNEAQ (reference sequence). CDR3 residues: CASSPGQILSYEQYF. For the CDR3, the DNA is TGTGCCAGCAGCCCCGGACAGATCCTCTCCTACGAGCAGTACTTC.

This clone was observed a few times. For the CDR3, the DNA is TGTGCCAGCAGCGGAGGGACAGGGGGCGGTGAGCAGTTCTTC. Translation gives CASSGGTGGGEQFF. V and J are TRBV7-7 and TRBJ2-1, with 12 nucleotides matching TRBD1. Germline CDR1 is SSHAT and CDR2 is FNYEAQ (reference sequence). V dropped 5 bases and J dropped 9; count of bases not matched to a gene: 5. This CDR3 has 14 amino acids.

The chain uses TRBV12-5 and TRBJ2-1, with TRBD1 matching over 7 bases. CDR1 and CDR2 from the germline V gene are LGHNT and FRNRAP. This CDR3 comprises 14 residues. V shed 1 base and J 8 bases; nucleotides not matched to a gene: 5. CDR3 coding DNA: TGTGCTAGTGGTTTGGGGACAGGAGGCGATGAGCAGTTCTTC. Encoded protein: CASGLGTGGDEQFF.

The chain couples TRBV9 to TRBJ1-5; D unclear. Trimming pared 3 bases from V and 0 bases from J, leaving 10 bases between. The length of the CDR3 is 15 residues. Per the germline V gene, CDR1 is SGDLS and CDR2 is YYNGEE. This chain's CDR3 is CASSAGGNSNQPQHF. The CDR3 nucleotides read TGTGCCAGCAGCGCGGGTGGAAATAGCAATCAGCCCCAGCATTTT.

The chain is built from TRBV25-1 and TRBJ2-1, with D hard to call. CDR3 length: 13 amino acids. In germline, CDR1 is MGHDK, CDR2 SYGVNS. The V end was cut by 9 bases, the J end by 3 bases, with 12 bases between. The chain's CDR3 is CARTTANYNEQFF. DNA for the CDR3: TGTGCCAGAACTACCGCAAACTACAATGAGCAGTTCTTC. Supplemented by reference TRBV25-1 and TRBJ2-1, the full variable domain reads EADIYQTPRYLVIGTGKKITLECSQTMGHDKMYWYQQDPGMELHLIHYSYGVNSTEKGDLSSESTVSRIRTEHFPLTLESARPSHTSQYLCARTTANYNEQFFGPGTRLTVL.

This chain uses TRBV5-1 with TRBJ2-1; 7 bases map to TRBD1. The ends lost 0 bases at V and 7 bases at J; junction bases unmatched: 16. CDR3 length equals 18 residues. Germline CDR1 is SGHRS and CDR2 is YFSETQ. This chain's CDR3 is CASSLEGALVVLWNEQFF. The CDR3 bases are TGCGCCAGCAGCTTGGAGGGGGCACTAGTGGTATTATGGAATGAGCAGTTCTTC.

The J gene is TRBJ1-1, the V gene TRBV6-1; no reliable D call. This CDR3 contains 16 residues. V was trimmed by 1 base and J by 1 base, leaving 13 bases between them. Germline CDR1 is MNHNS and CDR2 is SASEGT. The CDR3 DNA is TGTGCCAGCAGTGAAGTCATTACAAGTTGGAACACTGAAGCTTTCTTT. Encoded protein: CASSEVITSWNTEAFF.

The chain links TRBV7-3 to TRBJ1-1; 8 nucleotides align to TRBD1. The CDR3 length is 16 residues. After removal of 1 base from V and 1 base from J, the junction contained 5 bases not matched to a gene. CDR1 is SGHTA, CDR2 FQGTGA, per germline. Here the CDR3 reads CASSLMGGTGNTEAFF. CDR3 bases: TGTGCCAGCAGCTTAATGGGGGGGACAGGGAACACTGAAGCTTTCTTT.

The chain has TRBV5-1 and TRBJ1-3; D unclear. This CDR3 comprises 14 residues. The V and J ends lost 5 bases and 0 bases respectively, with 9 bases between them. The germline V gene has CDR1 SGHRS and CDR2 YFSETQ. DNA of the CDR3: TGCGCCAGCAGGCGGGAGAACTCTGGAAACACCATATATTTT. It is translated as CASRRENSGNTIYF.

This sequence joins TRBV29-1 and TRBJ1-1, with D unclear. Trimming shortened V by 3 bases and J by 3 bases, and 14 bases separated the two germline ends. Per the germline V gene, CDR1 is SQVTM and CDR2 is ANQGSEA. The CDR3 sequence is 14 residues long. This CDR3 is CSVESRGRDTEAFF. The CDR3 DNA is TGCAGCGTTGAGAGCCGGGGAAGAGACACTGAAGCTTTCTTT.